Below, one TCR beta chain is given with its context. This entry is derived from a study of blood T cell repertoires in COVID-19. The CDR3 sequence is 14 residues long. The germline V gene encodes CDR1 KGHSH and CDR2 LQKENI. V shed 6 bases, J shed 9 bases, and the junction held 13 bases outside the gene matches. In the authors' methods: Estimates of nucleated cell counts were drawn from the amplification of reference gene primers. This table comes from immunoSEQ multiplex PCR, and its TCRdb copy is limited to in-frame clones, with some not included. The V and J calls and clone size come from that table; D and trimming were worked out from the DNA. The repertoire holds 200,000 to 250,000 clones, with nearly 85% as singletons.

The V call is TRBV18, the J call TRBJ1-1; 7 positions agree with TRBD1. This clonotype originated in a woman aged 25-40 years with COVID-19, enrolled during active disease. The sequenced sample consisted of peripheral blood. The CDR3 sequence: CASSQFNPGQKAFF. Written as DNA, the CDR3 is TGTGCCAGCTCTCAATTTAACCCGGGACAGAAAGCTTTCTTT.